This TCR beta chain was found in a study of T cells expressing NK-cell markers. This CDR3 is 15 amino acids long. Looked up from germline, CDR1 is MGHRA and CDR2 is YSYEKL. TCRdb reprocessed the 5' RACE reads and stores each CDR3 protein as one record, lacking DNA. Listed are about 170,000 distinct CDR3 sequences; about 19% falls within the top ten. The receptor was derived from a man aged 18-75 years in good health. The chain recombines TRBV4-1 with TRBJ2-5; absent DNA, TCRdb's TRBD1 call cannot be checked. Sequencing was done on a sample of blood T cells: a sorted CD56 or NKG2C T cell subset, CD4+ or CD8+ T cells, or bulk PBMC T cells (not recorded which). CDR3 region: CASSRQWGGKETQYF.